These 6 T cell receptor beta chains were sequenced from one sample in a study of cytomegalovirus exposure and HLA in healthy donors. The assay was immunoSEQ multiplex PCR, and TCRdb's table has in-frame clones only and misses some. The table has about 240,000 clones, just under 90% seen once. Sequenced sample: PBMCs. All receptors come from a man between 18 and 29 years old in good health and CMV-seronegative.

This chain uses TRBV15 with TRBJ2-3; a possible D gene is TRBD2 (6 bases). This CDR3 region has 16 residues. V lost 0 bases and J lost 6, with 16 bases in between. Per germline, CDR1 LNHNV and CDR2 YYDKDF (reference sequence). CDR3 DNA sequence: TGTGCCACCAGCAGAGAACCGGGAGACTCGGGGGATACGCAGTATTTT. Amino acids: CATSREPGDSGDTQYF.

The rearrangement uses TRBV6-5 and TRBJ2-2; D might be TRBD1 (6 bases). The length of the CDR3 is 14 residues. Germline loops: CDR1 MNHEY, CDR2 SVGAGI. V was cut by 6 bases and J by 6 bases, with 14 bases left in between. The CDR3 DNA is TGTGCCAGCAGCAACAGGGTTAACGCCGGGGAGCTGTTTTTT. It codes for CASSNRVNAGELFF.

The CDR3 protein is CASSKRQGTGYTF. For the CDR3, the DNA is TGTGCCAGTAGTAAGCGTCAGGGGACTGGCTACACCTTC. V usage is TRBV19 and J usage is TRBJ1-2, with a weak D call TRBD1 (6 bases). CDR1 is LNHDA, CDR2 SQIVND, per germline (reference sequence). V was clipped by 4 bases and J by 7 bases, with 13 bases between them. The CDR3 length is 13 residues.

This chain connects TRBV19 to TRBJ1-2; 10 bases line up with TRBD1. Germline V gene lookup returns CDR1 LNHDA and CDR2 SQIVND (reference sequence). The CDR3 runs 14 residues. The V gene end was trimmed by 10 bases and the J gene end by 5 bases; junction bases not matched to a gene: 10. The CDR3 here is CATNPGQGIYGYTF. The CDR3 DNA reads TGTGCCACCAACCCGGGACAGGGGATTTATGGCTACACCTTC.

The chain links TRBV27 to TRBJ2-7; TRBD1 aligns across 9 bases. CDR3 length: 15 residues. Germline V gene sequence: CDR1 MNHEY, CDR2 SMNVEV (reference sequence). V dropped 5 bases and J dropped 0; count of bases not matched to a gene: 5. The CDR3 here is CASSPGQGTSYEQYF. CDR3 bases: TGTGCCAGCAGTCCGGGACAGGGTACCTCCTACGAGCAGTACTTC.

V and J are TRBV7-6 and TRBJ1-4; 8 bases line up with TRBD1. From germline, CDR1 is SGHVS and CDR2 FNYEAQ. The CDR3 spans 15 residues. The V gene end was trimmed by 1 base and the J gene end by 8 bases; junction bases not matched to a gene: 6. Here the CDR3 DNA reads TGTGCCAGCAGCTTAGTTGGACAGGGAGACGAAAAACTGTTTTTT. It is translated as CASSLVGQGDEKLFF.